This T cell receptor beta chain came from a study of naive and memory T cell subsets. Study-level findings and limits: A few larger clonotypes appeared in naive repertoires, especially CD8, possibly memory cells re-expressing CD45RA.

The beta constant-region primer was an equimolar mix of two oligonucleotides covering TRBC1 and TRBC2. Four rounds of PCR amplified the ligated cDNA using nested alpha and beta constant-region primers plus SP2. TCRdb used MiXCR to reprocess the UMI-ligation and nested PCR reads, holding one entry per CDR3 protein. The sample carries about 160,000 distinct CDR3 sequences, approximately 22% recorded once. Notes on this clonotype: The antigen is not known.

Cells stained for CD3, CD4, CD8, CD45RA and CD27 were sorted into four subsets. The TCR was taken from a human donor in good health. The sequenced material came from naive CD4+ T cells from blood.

The CDR3 sequence: CASSESNGWLGEQYF. The CDR3 DNA reads TGTGCCAGCAGTGAATCCAATGGGTGGCTAGGGGAGCAGTACTTC. The chain links TRBV25-1 to TRBJ2-7; D is ambiguous. Germline V gene lookup returns CDR1 MGHDK and CDR2 SYGVNS. The CDR3 contains 15 residues. V lost 1 base to trimming and J lost 7 bases, with 17 bases between them.